This TCR beta chain was obtained from a study of tumor-infiltrating lymphocytes in glioblastoma multiforme. Germline V gene lookup returns CDR1 DFQATT and CDR2 SNEGSKA (reference sequence). This CDR3 is 19 amino acids long. Regarding this clonotype: One junction end disagrees with the germline gene, perhaps due to a read error.

TCR beta libraries were built from RNA through three nested multiplex PCR rounds using modified ARM-PCR. TCRB cDNA was made from approximately 0.5 ug total RNA. These TCRB libraries lack any described unique molecular identifiers. TCRdb reprocessed the multiplex PCR reads with MiXCR, giving one entry per CDR3 protein. The data contain around 10,000 distinct CDR3 sequences, around 64% of them seen just once; the ten biggest clones take up around 30%. Sequencing was carried out using brain tumor tissue. This chain connects TRBV20-1 to TRBJ2-4; 10 bases map to TRBD1. The TCR originated in a male donor with glioblastoma. The CDR3 sequence: CNARDPDRGIRRAKNIQYF. DNA for the CDR3: TGCAATGCTAGAGACCCGGACAGGGGGATTCGGAGAGCCAAAAACATCCAGTACTTC.